These 8 T cell receptor beta chains originate from one sample sequenced in a study of CD4+ T cells in melanoma. The method was immunoSEQ multiplex PCR; TCRdb's version includes in-frame clones alone and lacks a portion of them. The sample contains about 10,000 clones, less than 80% of which appear only once. The sample consisted of cells from a culture (not recorded whether cultured in vitro). Receptors originate from a human donor with melanoma.

The CDR3 spells CATAAHSPLHF. The CDR3 nucleotides read TGTGCCACGGCGGCGCATTCACCCCTCCACTTT. The rearrangement links TRBV6-6 to TRBJ1-6; D unclear. Germline CDR1 is MNHNY and CDR2 is SVGAGI (reference sequence). The ends were cut back, 10 bases at V and 8 bases at J, with 9 bases in the middle. The CDR3 consists of 11 residues.

This clone occurred once. The gene calls are TRBV7-3 and TRBJ1-1; no firm D call. This CDR3 spans 13 amino acids. Per germline, CDR1 SGHTA and CDR2 FQGTGA. The V end lost 2 bases, the J end lost 0 bases, and 4 bases lay between the germline ends. In DNA form, the CDR3 reads TGTGCCAGCAGCTTAGCACTGAACACTGAAGCTTTCTTT. This codes for CASSLALNTEAFF.

The V and J genes are TRBV6-5 and TRBJ1-5; D perhaps matches TRBD1 (6 bases). V was trimmed by 2 bases and J by 3 bases, leaving 11 bases between them. CDR3 size: 15 residues. In germline, CDR1 is MNHEY, CDR2 SVGAGI. CDR3 sequence: CASSYDGGLNQPQHF. As DNA, the CDR3 is TGTGCCAGCAGTTACGACGGGGGCCTCAATCAGCCCCAGCATTTT.

This clone was found once. The chain carries TRBV4-1 and TRBJ2-5, with D unresolved. The CDR3 is 16 residues long. Germline V gene sequence: CDR1 MGHRA, CDR2 YSYEKL. The germline V and J ends were trimmed by 4 bases and 2 bases, with 17 bases remaining between them. CDR3 loop: CASSPLLRRSQETQYF. CDR3 DNA sequence: TGCGCCAGCAGCCCCCTCTTGCGGCGATCTCAAGAGACCCAGTACTTC.

V and J are TRBV7-9 and TRBJ2-5; 12 bases match TRBD2. With V trimmed by 4 bases and J by 2 bases, 8 bases remained unmatched. This CDR3 spans 17 amino acids. Per the germline V gene, CDR1 is SEHNR and CDR2 is FQNEAQ (reference sequence). The CDR3 reads CASSSKTSGGPQETQYF. The CDR3 region has the DNA TGTGCCAGCAGCTCAAAGACTAGCGGGGGCCCTCAAGAGACCCAGTACTTC.

This clone came up a few times. V is TRBV6-5 and J is TRBJ1-6; TRBD1 might be the D (5 bases). Between the trimmed V and J ends, which lost 8 bases and 9 bases, there was a span of 14 bases. The CDR3 spans 13 residues. Per the germline V gene, CDR1 is MNHEY and CDR2 is SVGAGI. In DNA form, the CDR3 reads TGTGCCAGCGGGCGGGGGGGACGTTCACCCCTCCACTTT. This sequence encodes CASGRGGRSPLHF.

The chain is built from TRBV11-2 and TRBJ2-7, with D hard to call. Germline V gene lookup returns CDR1 SGHAT and CDR2 FQNNGV. Trimming removed 0 bases at V and 6 bases at J, with 9 bases between. There are 13 residues in the CDR3. For the CDR3, the DNA is TGTGCCAGCAGCTTAGATCCGAATGGCGAGCAGTACTTC. Translating it yields CASSLDPNGEQYF.

This clone was counted a single time. This chain connects TRBV7-3 to TRBJ1-3; D gene ambiguous. The CDR3 contains 16 residues. Trimming pared 2 bases from V and 0 bases from J, leaving 11 bases between. Germline CDR1 is SGHTA and CDR2 is FQGTGA. CDR3 amino acids: CASSLGPRNSGNTIYF. The CDR3 region has the DNA TGTGCCAGCAGCTTAGGCCCGCGGAACTCTGGAAACACCATATATTTT.